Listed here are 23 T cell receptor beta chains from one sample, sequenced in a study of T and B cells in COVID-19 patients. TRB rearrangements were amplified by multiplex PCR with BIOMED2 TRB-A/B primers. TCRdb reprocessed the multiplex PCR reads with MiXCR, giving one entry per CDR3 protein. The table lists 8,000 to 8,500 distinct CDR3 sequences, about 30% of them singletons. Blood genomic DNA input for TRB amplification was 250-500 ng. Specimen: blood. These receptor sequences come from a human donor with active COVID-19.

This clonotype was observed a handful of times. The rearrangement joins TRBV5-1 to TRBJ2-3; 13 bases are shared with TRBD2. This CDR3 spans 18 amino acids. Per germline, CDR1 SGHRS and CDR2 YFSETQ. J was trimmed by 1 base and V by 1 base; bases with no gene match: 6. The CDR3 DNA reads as TGCGCCAGCAGCTTGACTAGCGGGGGGGCCGGGGGCACAGATACGCAGTATTTT. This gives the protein CASSLTSGGAGGTDTQYF.

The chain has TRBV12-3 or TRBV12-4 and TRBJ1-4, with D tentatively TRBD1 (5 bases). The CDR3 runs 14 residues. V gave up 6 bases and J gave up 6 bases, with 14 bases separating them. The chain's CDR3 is CASRWWGTDEKLFF. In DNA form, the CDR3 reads TGTGCCAGCAGGTGGTGGGGGACTGATGAAAAACTGTTTTTT.

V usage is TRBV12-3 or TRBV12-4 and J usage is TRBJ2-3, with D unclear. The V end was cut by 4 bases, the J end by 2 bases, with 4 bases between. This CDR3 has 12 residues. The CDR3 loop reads CASSYSTDTQYF. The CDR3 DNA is TGTGCCAGCAGTTACTCCACAGATACGCAGTATTTT.

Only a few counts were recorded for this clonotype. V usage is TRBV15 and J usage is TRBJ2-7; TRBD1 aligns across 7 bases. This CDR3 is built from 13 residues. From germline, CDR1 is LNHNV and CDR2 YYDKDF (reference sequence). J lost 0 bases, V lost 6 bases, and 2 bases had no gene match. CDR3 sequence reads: CATRNRGSYEQYF. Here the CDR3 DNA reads TGTGCCACCAGGAACAGGGGCTCCTACGAGCAGTACTTC.

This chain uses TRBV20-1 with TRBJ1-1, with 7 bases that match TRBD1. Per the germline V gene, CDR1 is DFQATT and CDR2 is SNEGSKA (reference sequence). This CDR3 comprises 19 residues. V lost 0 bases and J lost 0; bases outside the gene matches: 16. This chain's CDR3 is CSARDRVPGQLSLNTEAFF. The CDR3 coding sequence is TGCAGTGCTAGAGACCGAGTCCCGGGACAGCTATCTCTGAACACTGAAGCTTTCTTT.

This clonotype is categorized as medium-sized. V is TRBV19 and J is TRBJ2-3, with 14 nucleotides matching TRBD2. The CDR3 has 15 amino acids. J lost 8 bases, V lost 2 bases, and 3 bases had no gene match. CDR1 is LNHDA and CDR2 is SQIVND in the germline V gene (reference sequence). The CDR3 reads CASSITTSGGATQYF. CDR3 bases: TGTGCCAGTAGTATAACGACTAGCGGGGGGGCTACGCAGTATTTT.

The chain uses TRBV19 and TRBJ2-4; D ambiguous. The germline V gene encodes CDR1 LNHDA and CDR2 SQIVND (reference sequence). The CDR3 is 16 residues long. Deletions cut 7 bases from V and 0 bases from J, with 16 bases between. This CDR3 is CASTIGRPTAKNIQYF. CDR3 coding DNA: TGTGCCAGTACCATTGGCAGGCCCACAGCCAAAAACATTCAGTACTTC.

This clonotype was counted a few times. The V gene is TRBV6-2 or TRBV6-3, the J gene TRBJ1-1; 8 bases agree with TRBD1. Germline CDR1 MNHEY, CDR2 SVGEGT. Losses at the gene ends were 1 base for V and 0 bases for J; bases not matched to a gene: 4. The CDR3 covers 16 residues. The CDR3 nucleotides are TGTGCCAGCAGTTACTGGGCAGGGGGCATGAACACTGAAGCTTTCTTT. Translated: CASSYWAGGMNTEAFF.

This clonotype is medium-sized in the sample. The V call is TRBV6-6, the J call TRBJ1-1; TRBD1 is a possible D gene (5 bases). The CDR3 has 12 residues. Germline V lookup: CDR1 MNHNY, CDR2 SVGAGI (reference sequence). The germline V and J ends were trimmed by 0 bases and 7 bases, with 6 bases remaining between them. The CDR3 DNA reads TGTGCCAGCAGTTACTCAGGGGATGAAGCTTTCTTT. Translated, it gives CASSYSGDEAFF.

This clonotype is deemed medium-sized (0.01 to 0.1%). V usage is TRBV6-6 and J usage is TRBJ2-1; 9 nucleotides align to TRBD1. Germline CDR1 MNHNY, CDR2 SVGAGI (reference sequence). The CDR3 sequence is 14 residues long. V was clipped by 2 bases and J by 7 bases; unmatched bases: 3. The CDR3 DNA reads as TGTGCCAGCAGTTACACAGGGGGCCGGAATGAGCAGTTCTTC. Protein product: CASSYTGGRNEQFF.

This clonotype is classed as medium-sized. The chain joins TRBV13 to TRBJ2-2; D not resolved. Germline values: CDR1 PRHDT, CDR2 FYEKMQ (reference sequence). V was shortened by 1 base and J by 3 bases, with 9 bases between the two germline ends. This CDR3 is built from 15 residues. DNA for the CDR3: TGTGCCAGCAGCTTAGCGGTGTCGGACACCGGGGAGCTGTTTTTT. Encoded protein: CASSLAVSDTGELFF.

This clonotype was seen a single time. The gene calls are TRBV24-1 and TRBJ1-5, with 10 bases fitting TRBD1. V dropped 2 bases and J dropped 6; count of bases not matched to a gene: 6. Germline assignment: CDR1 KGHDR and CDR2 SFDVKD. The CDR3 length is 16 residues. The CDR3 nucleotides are TGTGCCACCAGTGATTGGGGACAGGGGTTGGTTCAGCCCCAGCATTTT. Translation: CATSDWGQGLVQPQHF.

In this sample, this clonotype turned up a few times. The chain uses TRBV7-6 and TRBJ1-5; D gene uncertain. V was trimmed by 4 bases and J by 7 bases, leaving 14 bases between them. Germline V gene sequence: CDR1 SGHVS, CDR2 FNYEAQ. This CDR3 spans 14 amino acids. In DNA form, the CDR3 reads TGTGCCAGCAGCTCCCAGGTGACGGGGCAGCCCCAGCATTTT. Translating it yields CASSSQVTGQPQHF.

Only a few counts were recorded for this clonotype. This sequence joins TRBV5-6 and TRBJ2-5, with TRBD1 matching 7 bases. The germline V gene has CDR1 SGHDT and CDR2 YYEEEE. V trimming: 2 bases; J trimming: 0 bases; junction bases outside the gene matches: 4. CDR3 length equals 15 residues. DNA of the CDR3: TGTGCCAGCAGCTTCGACAGGGAGTACCAAGAGACCCAGTACTTC. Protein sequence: CASSFDREYQETQYF.

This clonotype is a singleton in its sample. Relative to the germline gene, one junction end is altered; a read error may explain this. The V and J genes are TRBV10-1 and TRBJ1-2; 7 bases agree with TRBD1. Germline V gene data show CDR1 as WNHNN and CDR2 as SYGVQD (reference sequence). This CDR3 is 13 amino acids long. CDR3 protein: CATSGQEGYGYTF. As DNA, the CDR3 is TGCGCCACCAGTGGACAGGAGGGCTATGGCTACACCTTC.

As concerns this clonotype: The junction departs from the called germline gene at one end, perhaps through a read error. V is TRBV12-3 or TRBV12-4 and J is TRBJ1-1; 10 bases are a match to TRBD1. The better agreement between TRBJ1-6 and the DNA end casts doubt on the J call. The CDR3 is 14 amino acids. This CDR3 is CASSEGDRGSPLHF. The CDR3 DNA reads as TGCGCCAGCAGTGAAGGGGACAGGGGATCACCCCTCCACTTT.

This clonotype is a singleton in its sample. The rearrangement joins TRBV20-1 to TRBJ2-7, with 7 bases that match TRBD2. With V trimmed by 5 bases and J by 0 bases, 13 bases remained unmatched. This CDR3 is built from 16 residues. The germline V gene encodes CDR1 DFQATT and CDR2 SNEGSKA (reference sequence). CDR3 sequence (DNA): TGCAGTGCTCCTCAAGCGGGGCGGGGGAGCTCCTACGAGCAGTACTTC. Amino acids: CSAPQAGRGSSYEQYF.

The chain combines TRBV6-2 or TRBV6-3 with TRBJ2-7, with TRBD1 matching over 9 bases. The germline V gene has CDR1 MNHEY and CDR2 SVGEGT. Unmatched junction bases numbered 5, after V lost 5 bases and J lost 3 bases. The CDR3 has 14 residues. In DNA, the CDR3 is TGTGCCAGCAGTCAGACAGGGGGGATCTACGAGCAGTACGTC. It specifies CASSQTGGIYEQYV.

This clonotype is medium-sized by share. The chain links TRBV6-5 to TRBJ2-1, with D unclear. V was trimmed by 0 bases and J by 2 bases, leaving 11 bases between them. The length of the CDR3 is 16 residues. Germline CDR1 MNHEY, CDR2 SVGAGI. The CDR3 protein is CASSYSRSLAYNEQFF. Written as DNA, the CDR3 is TGTGCCAGCAGTTACTCAAGGTCCCTGGCCTACAATGAGCAGTTCTTC.

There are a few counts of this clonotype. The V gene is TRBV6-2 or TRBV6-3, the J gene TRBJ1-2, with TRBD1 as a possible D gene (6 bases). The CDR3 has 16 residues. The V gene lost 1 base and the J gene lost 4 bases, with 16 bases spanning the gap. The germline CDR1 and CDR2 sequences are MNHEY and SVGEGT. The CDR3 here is CASSYFRGGTAYGYTF. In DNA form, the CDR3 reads TGTGCCAGCAGTTACTTCAGGGGCGGCACCGCCTATGGCTACACCTTC.

CDR3 amino acids: CASSLGGWGDTQYF. The CDR3 DNA follows: TGTGCCAGCAGTTTGGGGGGGTGGGGGGATACGCAGTATTTT. The V gene is TRBV27, the J gene TRBJ2-3, with 7 positions matching TRBD2. CDR3 length equals 14 residues. Germline CDR1 MNHEY, CDR2 SMNVEV (reference sequence). The trim removed 3 bases at V and 6 bases at J, leaving 6 bases unmatched.

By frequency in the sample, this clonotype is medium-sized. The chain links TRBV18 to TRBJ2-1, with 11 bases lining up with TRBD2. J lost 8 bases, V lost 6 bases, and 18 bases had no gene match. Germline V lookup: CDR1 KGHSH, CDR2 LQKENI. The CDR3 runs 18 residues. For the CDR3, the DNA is TGTGCCAGCTCCCCTCCCGTGGTACTAGCGGGGGACTGGTATGAGCAGTTCTTC. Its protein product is CASSPPVVLAGDWYEQFF.

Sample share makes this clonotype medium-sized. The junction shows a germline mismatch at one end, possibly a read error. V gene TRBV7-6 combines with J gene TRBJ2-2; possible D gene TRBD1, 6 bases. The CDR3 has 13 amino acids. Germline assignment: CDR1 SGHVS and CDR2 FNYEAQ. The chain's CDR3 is CASSLETDRIVLF. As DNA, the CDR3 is TGTGCCAGCAGCTTAGAAACTGACAGGATTGTGCTTTTT.